The rows below give T cell receptor beta chains drawn from one sample of a study of early T cells in non-severe SARS-CoV-2 infection. Each CDR3 protein is one row after TCRdb ran MiXCR on the 5' RACE reads. The sample shows 90,000 to 120,000 distinct CDR3 sequences, over 8.5% of them seen only once. The material sequenced was whole blood. The receptors were gathered from an adult who was a healthcare worker with PCR-confirmed SARS-CoV-2 infection or an uninfected control (not recorded which). CDR3s include the opening cysteine and the closing phenylalanine or tryptophan. A D gene is named only where the DNA matches it firmly. Not all rows give a size; the values are once, few, many and, for expanded clones, a class.

v_call,d_call,clone_size,j_call,cdr3_nt,cdr3_aa
TRBV6-2/TRBV6-3,NA,NA,TRBJ2-3,TGTGCCAGCAGTTACACCCTAGCGTACCCAGCTAGCACAGATACGCAGTATTTT,CASSYTLAYPASTDTQYF
TRBV7-6,TRBD1,NA,TRBJ1-1,TGTGCCAGCAGCCCAGACCCGGACAGGGGGACTGAAGCTTTCTTT,CASSPDPDRGTEAFF
TRBV19,NA,NA,TRBJ1-6,TGTGCCAGTAGCGTCCAGGGGATTCTGAATTCACCCCTCCACTTT,CASSVQGILNSPLHF
TRBV4-1,TRBD1,few,TRBJ2-7,TGCGCCAGCAGCCAAGAATTCTTAGGACAGGGGGTTTTCGAGCAGTACTTC,CASSQEFLGQGVFEQYF
TRBV5-1,NA,many,TRBJ2-5,TGCGCCAGCAGCTTATTTGGCCCGGAGACCCAGTACTTC,CASSLFGPETQYF
TRBV7-9,NA,many,TRBJ1-1,TGTGCCAGCAGCCAAGTCCGGGACGCACCAACTGAAGCTTTCTTT,CASSQVRDAPTEAFF
TRBV19,NA,few,TRBJ2-7,TGTGTCAAACCGACGGGCTATCTCTACGAGCAGTACTTC,CVKPTGYLYEQYF
TRBV6-1,NA,few,TRBJ2-7,TGTGCCAGCAGTGCTCAAGGGGGTTCCTACGAGCAGTACTTC,CASSAQGGSYEQYF
TRBV2,NA,NA,TRBJ1-2,TGTGCCAGCAGTGACCCACAGGCCCAGGAGGGCTACACCTTC,CASSDPQAQEGYTF
TRBV29-1,TRBD1,few,TRBJ2-7,TGCAGCGTGGGGACAGGGAGTCGCTACGAGCAGTACTTC,CSVGTGSRYEQYF
TRBV2,NA,NA,TRBJ2-1,TGTGCCAGCAGCAAGCCCTCCTACAATGAGCAGTTCTTC,CASSKPSYNEQFF
TRBV30,TRBD2,few,TRBJ2-3,TGTGCAATCGGACTAGCGGGACCAGATACGCAGTATTTT,CAIGLAGPDTQYF
TRBV2,TRBD1,few,TRBJ1-6,TGTGCCAGCAGTATTGAGACAGGGGGCGGTTCACCCCTCCACTTT,CASSIETGGGSPLHF
TRBV27,NA,many,TRBJ1-1,TGTGCCAGCAGTTTATCGAGAGCAGGAGAAGCTTTCTTT,CASSLSRAGEAFF
TRBV2,NA,many,TRBJ2-3,TGTGCCAGCAGTTGGCTAACTAGCACAGATACGCAGTATTTT,CASSWLTSTDTQYF
TRBV5-1,NA,many,TRBJ2-5,TGCGCCAGCAGCTTGGGATTTGGCACCCAAGAGACCCAGTACTTC,CASSLGFGTQETQYF
TRBV5-1,NA,many,TRBJ2-1,TGCGCCAGCAGCTTGGTTGGGGGTACGTATGAGCAGTTCTTC,CASSLVGGTYEQFF
TRBV2,NA,many,TRBJ1-2,TGTGCCAGCAGTAGGGAACAGGCGAGTGGCTACACCTTC,CASSREQASGYTF
TRBV3-1,NA,few,TRBJ2-5,TGTGCCAGCAGCCAAGATTGGTCGAGGGGCCGAGAGACCCAGTACTTC,CASSQDWSRGRETQYF
TRBV9,NA,NA,TRBJ1-3,TGTGCCAGCAGCGTAGACCCCTCTGGAAACACCATATATTTT,CASSVDPSGNTIYF
TRBV5-1,NA,many,TRBJ2-3,TGCGCCAGCAGCTTGGAAACGACTAGCACAGATACGCAGTATTTT,CASSLETTSTDTQYF
TRBV28,NA,NA,TRBJ2-5,TGTGCCAGCAGTTTTCAGTCGGAGACCCAGTACTTC,CASSFQSETQYF
TRBV7-3,TRBD1,NA,TRBJ2-2,TGTGCCAGCAGCCCGGGACAGGGGGCAGCCGGGGAGCTGTTTTTT,CASSPGQGAAGELFF
TRBV10-3,NA,many,TRBJ1-3,TGTGCCATCAGTGACGGGATTCCTGGAAACACCATATATTTT,CAISDGIPGNTIYF